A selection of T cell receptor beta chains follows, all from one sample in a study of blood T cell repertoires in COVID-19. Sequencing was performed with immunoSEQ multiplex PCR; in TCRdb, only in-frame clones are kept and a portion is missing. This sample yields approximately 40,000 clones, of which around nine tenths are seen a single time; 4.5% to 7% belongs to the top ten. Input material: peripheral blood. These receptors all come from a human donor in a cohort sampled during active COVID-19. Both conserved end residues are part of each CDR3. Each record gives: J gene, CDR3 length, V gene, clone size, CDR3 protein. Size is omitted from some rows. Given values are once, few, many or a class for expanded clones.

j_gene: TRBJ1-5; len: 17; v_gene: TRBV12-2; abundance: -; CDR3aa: CASRLVQFKTGNQPQHF
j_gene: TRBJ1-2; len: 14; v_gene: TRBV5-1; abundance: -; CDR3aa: CASSLAQGATGYTF
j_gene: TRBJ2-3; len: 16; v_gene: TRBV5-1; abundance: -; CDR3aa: CASSVYPSGSADTQYF
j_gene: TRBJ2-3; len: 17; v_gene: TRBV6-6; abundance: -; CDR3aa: CASSPRTSGRVTDTQYF
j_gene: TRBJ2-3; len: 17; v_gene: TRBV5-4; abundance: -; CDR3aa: CASSRTSGRRGTDTQYF
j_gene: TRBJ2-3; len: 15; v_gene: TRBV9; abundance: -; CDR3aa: CASSVSVADTDTQYF
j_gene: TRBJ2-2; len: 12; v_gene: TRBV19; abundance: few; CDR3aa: CASRWGIGELFF
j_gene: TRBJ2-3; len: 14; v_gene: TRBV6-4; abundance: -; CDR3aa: CASSERGETDTQYF
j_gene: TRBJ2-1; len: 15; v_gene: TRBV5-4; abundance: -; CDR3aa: CASSLVRAPDNEQFF
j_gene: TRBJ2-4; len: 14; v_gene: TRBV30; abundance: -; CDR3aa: CAWRQGHGKNIQYF
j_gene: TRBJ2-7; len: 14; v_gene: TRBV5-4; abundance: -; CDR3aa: CASSGSGGPYEQYF
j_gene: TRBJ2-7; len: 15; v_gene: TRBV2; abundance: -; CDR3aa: CASRGLAGEYNEQYF
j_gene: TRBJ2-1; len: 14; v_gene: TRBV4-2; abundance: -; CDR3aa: CASSQDPRDTEQFF
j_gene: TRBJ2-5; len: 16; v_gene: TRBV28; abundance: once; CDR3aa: CASSSPGTEGVETQYF
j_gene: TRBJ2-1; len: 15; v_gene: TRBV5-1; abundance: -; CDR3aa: CASSDPFGFGGEQFF
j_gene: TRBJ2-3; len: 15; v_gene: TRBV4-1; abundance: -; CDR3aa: CASSQEWAFTDTQYF
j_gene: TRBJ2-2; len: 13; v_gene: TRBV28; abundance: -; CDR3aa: CAGRDSPTGELFF